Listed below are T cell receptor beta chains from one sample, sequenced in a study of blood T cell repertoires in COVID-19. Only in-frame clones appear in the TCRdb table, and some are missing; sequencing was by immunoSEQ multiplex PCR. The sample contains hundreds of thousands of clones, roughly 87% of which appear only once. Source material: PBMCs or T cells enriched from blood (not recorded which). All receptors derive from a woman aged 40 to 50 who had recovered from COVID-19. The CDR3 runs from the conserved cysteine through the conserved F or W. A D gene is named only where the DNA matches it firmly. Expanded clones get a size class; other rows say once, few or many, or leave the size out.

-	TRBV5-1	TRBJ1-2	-	TGCGCCAGCAGCCGGACACCCACGGAGTATACCTATGGCTACACCTTC	CASSRTPTEYTYGYTF
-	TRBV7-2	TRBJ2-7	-	TGTGCCAGCAGCAGTCCCGGGGGGCTCTCCTACGAGCAGTACTTC	CASSSPGGLSYEQYF
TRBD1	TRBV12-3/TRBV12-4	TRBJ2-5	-	TGTGCCAGCAGCAGGGACAGACAAGAGACCCAGTACTTC	CASSRDRQETQYF
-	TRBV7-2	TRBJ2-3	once	TGTGCCAGTCAGGGGCAGGCAAGCACAGATACGCAGTATTTT	CASQGQASTDTQYF
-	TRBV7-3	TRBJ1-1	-	TGTGCCAGCAGCCCGCGCCCTCAGGGAACTGAAGCTTTCTTT	CASSPRPQGTEAFF
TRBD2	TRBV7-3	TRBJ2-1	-	TGTGCCAGCAGCTTAAAAGGGGCGGGAGAAGGGAATGAGCAGTTCTTC	CASSLKGAGEGNEQFF
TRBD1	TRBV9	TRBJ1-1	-	TGTGCCAGCAGCGTAGACGGCAGGGGGGACACTGAAGCTTTCTTT	CASSVDGRGDTEAFF
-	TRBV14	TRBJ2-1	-	TGTGCCAGCAGCCAAGATTGGGCGATTAATGAGCAGTTCTTC	CASSQDWAINEQFF
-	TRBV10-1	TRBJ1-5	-	TGCGCCAGCAGTGAGTTCAGGGGTAGTCAGCCCCAGCATTTT	CASSEFRGSQPQHF
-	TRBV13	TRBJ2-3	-	TGTGCCACCCGGGGTAGTACGTCTCCGCAGTATTTT	CATRGSTSPQYF
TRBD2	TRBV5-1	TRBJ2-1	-	TGCGCCAGCAGCTTGCTACTGGGGGGGGACAATGAGCAGTTCTTC	CASSLLLGGDNEQFF
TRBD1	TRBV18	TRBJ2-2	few	TGTGCCAGCTCAACCGCGACAGGGGACACCGGGGAGCTGTTTTTT	CASSTATGDTGELFF
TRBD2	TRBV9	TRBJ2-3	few	TGTGCCAGCAGCGTAGGGAGCGGGAGCGATACGCAGTATTTT	CASSVGSGSDTQYF
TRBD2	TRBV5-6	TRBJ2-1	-	TGTGCCAGCAGGAACCTACTAGCGGGACTGTCCTACAATGAGCAGTTCTTC	CASRNLLAGLSYNEQFF
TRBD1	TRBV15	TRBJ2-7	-	TGTGCCACCAGCAGAGATGGGACAGACTACGAGCAGTACTTC	CATSRDGTDYEQYF
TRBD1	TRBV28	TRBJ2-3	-	TGTGCCAGCCCTCCGACAGGGGGGCTATCTAGCACAGATACGCAGTATTTT	CASPPTGGLSSTDTQYF
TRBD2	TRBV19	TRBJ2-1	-	TGTGCCAGTAGTATCTCGGCTAGCGGGAGTATGGCTGAGCAGTTCTTC	CASSISASGSMAEQFF
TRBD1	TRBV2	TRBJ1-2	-	TGTGCCAGCAGTGACAGGGGGCCTGATGGCTACACCTTC	CASSDRGPDGYTF
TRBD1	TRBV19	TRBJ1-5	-	TGTGCCAGTAGTACGGGACAGAAACAGCCCCAGCATTTT	CASSTGQKQPQHF
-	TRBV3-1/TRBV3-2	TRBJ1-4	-	TGTGCCAGCAGCCAACAGGGTAGGAATGAAAAACTGTTTTTT	CASSQQGRNEKLFF
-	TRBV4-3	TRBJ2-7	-	TGCGCCAGCAGCCTTTCCGGAGCAGCCCCCGTCGAGCAGTACTTC	CASSLSGAAPVEQYF
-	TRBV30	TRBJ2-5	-	TGTGCCTGGAGCAGGTCCAGTAAGACCCAGTACTTC	CAWSRSSKTQYF
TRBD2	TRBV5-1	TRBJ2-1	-	TGCGCCAGCAGCTTGTTAGCGGGCGATGAGCAGTTCTTC	CASSLLAGDEQFF
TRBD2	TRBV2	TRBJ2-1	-	TGTGCCAGCAGTGAAGGGTTAGCGGGAAGCAATGAGCAGTTCTTC	CASSEGLAGSNEQFF
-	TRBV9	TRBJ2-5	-	TGTGCCAGCAGCGTAGTAGGCGGGTTTATGGAGACCCAGTACTTC	CASSVVGGFMETQYF
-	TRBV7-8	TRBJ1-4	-	TGTGCCAGCAGCTTAGACGAAACCCAACAGGGATTTAATGAAAAACTGTTTTTT	CASSLDETQQGFNEKLFF
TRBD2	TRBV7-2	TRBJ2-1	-	TGTGCCAGCAGCTTAGGTGTAGCGGGTGGAAATGAGCAGTTCTTC	CASSLGVAGGNEQFF
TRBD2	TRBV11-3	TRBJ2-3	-	TGTGCCAGCAGCTCAAGCGGGGGGGTGAGGTCAGATACGCAGTATTTT	CASSSSGGVRSDTQYF
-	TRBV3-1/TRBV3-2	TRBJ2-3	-	TGTGCCAGCAGCCAAGATCCTGGCGGGTGGACAGATACGCAGTATTTT	CASSQDPGGWTDTQYF
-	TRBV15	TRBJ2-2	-	TGTGCCACCAGTTATCAGCGGCAAAACACCGGGGAGCTGTTTTTT	CATSYQRQNTGELFF
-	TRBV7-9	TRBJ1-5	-	TGTGCCAGCAGCCCAGGGAATCAGCCCCAGCATTTT	CASSPGNQPQHF
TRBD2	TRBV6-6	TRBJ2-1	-	TGTGCCAGCAGCCGACTAGCGGCTATGGGATCCTACAATGAGCAGTTCTTC	CASSRLAAMGSYNEQFF
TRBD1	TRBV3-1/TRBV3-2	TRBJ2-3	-	TGTGCCAGTGGGACAGCTAGCACAGATACGCAGTATTTT	CASGTASTDTQYF
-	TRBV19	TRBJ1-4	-	TGTGCCAGTAGTATGCCGGGACAAGTCCTCGGAAAACTGTTTTTT	CASSMPGQVLGKLFF
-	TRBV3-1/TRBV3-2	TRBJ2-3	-	TGTGCCAGCAGCCTCGTCGGGGATACGCAGTATTTT	CASSLVGDTQYF
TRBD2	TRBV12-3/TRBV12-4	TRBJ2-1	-	TGTGCCAGCAGTTTGCGGGAGGGGAGGTTCTTC	CASSLREGRFF
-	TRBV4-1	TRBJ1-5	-	TGCGCCAGCAGCCAAGAGCCCGGAGGCAATCAGCCCCAGCATTTT	CASSQEPGGNQPQHF